The 5 T cell receptor beta chains listed next were all sequenced from one sample in a study of CD8 T cells in Susac syndrome. Reverse transcription of about 0.5 to 1 ug RNA was carried out with random hexamers. In TCRdb, the immunoSEQ multiplex PCR reads were re-called with MiXCR into one record per CDR3 protein. The table shows some 180,000 distinct CDR3 sequences, with just under 95% occurring only once. Sequenced material: CD4+ T cells from PBMCs. The receptors derive from a human donor with Susac syndrome.

The rearrangement links TRBV6-6 to TRBJ2-7, with unresolved D. This CDR3 has 13 residues. V gave up 4 bases and J gave up 3 bases, with 10 bases separating them. Looked up from germline, CDR1 is MNHNY and CDR2 is SVGAGI (reference sequence). CDR3: CASSSGARYEQYF. The CDR3 coding sequence is TGTGCCAGCAGTTCTGGAGCCCGCTACGAGCAGTACTTC.

This chain connects TRBV10-3 to TRBJ2-5; 8 nucleotides line up with TRBD1. The CDR3 extends over 16 amino acids. V dropped 4 bases and J dropped 5; count of bases not matched to a gene: 12. Germline loops: CDR1 ENHRY, CDR2 SYGVKD. CDR3 coding DNA: TGTGCCATCAGTGGGTCCGATTCAGGGGGCGAGGAGACCCAGTACTTC. It translates to CAISGSDSGGEETQYF.

The chain links TRBV7-3 to TRBJ2-3; D remains ambiguous. In germline, CDR1 is SGHTA, CDR2 FQGTGA. This CDR3 contains 14 residues. V was clipped by 2 bases and J by 2 bases, with 8 bases between them. The CDR3 sequence is CASSLLGNTDTQYF. DNA for the CDR3: TGTGCCAGCAGCTTACTGGGGAACACAGATACGCAGTATTTT.

The rearrangement joins TRBV19 to TRBJ2-1, with D perhaps being TRBD1 or TRBD2 (5 bases each). This CDR3 has 13 amino acids. From germline, CDR1 is LNHDA and CDR2 SQIVND (reference sequence). The V and J ends lost 10 bases and 6 bases respectively, with 16 bases between them. The CDR3: CANSRGAGNEQFF. The CDR3, as DNA: TGTGCCAATTCAAGGGGCGCGGGCAATGAGCAGTTCTTC.

The chain employs TRBV3-1 and TRBJ2-6, with D possibly matching TRBD1 (6 bases). This CDR3 comprises 15 residues. Germline V lookup: CDR1 LGHDT, CDR2 YNNKEL (reference sequence). Trimming shortened V by 1 base and J by 3 bases, and 7 bases separated the two germline ends. The DNA for the CDR3 is TGTGCCAGCAGCCAAGCAGGGGTTGGGGCCAACGTCCTGACTTTC. This sequence encodes CASSQAGVGANVLTF.